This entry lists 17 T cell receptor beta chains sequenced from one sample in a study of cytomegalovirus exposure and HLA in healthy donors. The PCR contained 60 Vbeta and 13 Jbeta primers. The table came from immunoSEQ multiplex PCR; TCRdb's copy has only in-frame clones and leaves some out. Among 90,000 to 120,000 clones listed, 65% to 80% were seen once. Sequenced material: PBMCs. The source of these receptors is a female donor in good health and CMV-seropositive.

For the CDR3, the DNA is TGTGCCAGCAGCTTGATCGGACAGGGGAATCAGCCCCAGCATTTT. Its translation: CASSLIGQGNQPQHF. J is TRBJ1-5 and V is TRBV7-6; TRBD1 agrees at 9 bases. The CDR3 consists of 15 residues. Unmatched junction bases numbered 4, after V lost 3 bases and J lost 4 bases. Germline CDR1 SGHVS, CDR2 FNYEAQ.

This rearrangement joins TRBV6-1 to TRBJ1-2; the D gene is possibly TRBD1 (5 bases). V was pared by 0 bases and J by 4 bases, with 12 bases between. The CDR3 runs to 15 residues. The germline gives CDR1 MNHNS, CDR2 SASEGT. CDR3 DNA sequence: TGTGCCAGCAGTGAAGCGCAGACAGTCGGCTATGGCTACACCTTC. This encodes CASSEAQTVGYGYTF.

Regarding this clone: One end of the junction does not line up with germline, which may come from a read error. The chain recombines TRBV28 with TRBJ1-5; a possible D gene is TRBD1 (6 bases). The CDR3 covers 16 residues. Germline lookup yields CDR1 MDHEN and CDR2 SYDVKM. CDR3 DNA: TGTGCAAGCAGTTTAATGATGGGGGCGCGCAATCAGCCCCAGCATTTT. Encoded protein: CASSLMMGARNQPQHF.

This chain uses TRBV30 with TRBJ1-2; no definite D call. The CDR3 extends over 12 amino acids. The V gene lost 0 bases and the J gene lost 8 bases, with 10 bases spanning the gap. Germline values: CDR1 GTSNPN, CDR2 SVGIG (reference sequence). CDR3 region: CAWSVSSGGYTF. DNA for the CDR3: TGTGCCTGGAGTGTATCTTCAGGCGGCTACACCTTC.

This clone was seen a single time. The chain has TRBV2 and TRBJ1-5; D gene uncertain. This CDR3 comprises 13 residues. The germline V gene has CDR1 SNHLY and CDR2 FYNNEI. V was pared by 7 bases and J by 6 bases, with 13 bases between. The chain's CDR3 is CASINALSQPQHF. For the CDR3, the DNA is TGTGCCAGCATAAATGCGTTAAGTCAGCCCCAGCATTTT.

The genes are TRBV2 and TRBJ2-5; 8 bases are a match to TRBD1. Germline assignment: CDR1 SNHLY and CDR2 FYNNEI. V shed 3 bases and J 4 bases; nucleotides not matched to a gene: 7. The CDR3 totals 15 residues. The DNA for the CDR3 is TGTGCCAGCAGTGAGGACAGGGCGTATACAGAGACCCAGTACTTC. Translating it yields CASSEDRAYTETQYF.

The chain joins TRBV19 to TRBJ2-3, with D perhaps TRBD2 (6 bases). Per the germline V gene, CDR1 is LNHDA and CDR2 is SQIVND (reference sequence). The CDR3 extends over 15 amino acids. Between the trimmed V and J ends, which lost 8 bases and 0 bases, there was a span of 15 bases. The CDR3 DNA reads TGTGCCAGTGGGGGGTACAAGCGAAGCACAGATACGCAGTATTTT. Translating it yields CASGGYKRSTDTQYF.

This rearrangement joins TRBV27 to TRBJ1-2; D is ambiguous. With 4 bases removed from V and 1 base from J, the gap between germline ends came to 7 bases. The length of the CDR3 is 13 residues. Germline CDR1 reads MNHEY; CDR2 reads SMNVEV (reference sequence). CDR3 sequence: CASSSIVNYGYTF. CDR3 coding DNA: TGTGCCAGCAGTTCGATAGTTAACTATGGCTACACCTTC.

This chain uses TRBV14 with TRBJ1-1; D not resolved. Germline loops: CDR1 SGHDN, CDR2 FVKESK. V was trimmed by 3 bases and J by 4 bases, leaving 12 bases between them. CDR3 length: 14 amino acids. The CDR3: CASSQPLRSTEAFF. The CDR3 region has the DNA TGTGCCAGCAGCCAGCCCCTACGTAGCACTGAAGCTTTCTTT.

CDR3 nucleotide sequence: TGTGCCAGCAGCTCCGGACAAATTAATGAAAAACTGTTTTTT. Encoded protein: CASSSGQINEKLFF. V is TRBV5-4 and J is TRBJ1-4; perhaps TRBD1 as D (5 bases). CDR1 is SGHNT and CDR2 is YYREEE in the germline V gene (reference sequence). V dropped 3 bases and J dropped 4 bases, with 10 bases sitting between them. The CDR3 extends over 14 amino acids.

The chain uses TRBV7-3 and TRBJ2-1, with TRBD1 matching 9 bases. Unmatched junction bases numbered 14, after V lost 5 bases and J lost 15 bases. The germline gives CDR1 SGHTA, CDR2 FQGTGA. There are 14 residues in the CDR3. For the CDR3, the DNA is TGTGCCAGCAGCCCCGCCCTAGGGACAGGGTTCATGTTCTTC. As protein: CASSPALGTGFMFF.

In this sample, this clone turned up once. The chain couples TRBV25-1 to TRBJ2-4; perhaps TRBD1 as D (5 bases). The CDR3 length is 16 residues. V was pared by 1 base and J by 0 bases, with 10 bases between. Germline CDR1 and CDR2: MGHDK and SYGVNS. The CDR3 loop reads CASSEWGRTAKNIQYF. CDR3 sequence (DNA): TGTGCCAGCAGTGAATGGGGCAGAACAGCCAAAAACATTCAGTACTTC.

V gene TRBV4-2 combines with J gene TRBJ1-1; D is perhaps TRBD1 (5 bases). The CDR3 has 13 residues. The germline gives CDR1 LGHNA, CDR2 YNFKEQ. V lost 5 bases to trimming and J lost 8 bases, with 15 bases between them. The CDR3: CASSSRGSVEAFF. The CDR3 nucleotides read TGTGCCAGCAGCTCCCGGGGGTCGGTGGAAGCTTTCTTT.

The CDR3 loop reads CASSYTTPPSGYTF. DNA for the CDR3: TGTGCCAGCAGTTACACGACACCGCCGAGTGGCTACACCTTC. This chain connects TRBV6-6 to TRBJ1-2; no definite D call. Germline V lookup: CDR1 MNHNY, CDR2 SVGAGI (reference sequence). V lost 2 bases and J 7 bases, leaving 14 bases between the germline ends. The CDR3 runs 14 residues.

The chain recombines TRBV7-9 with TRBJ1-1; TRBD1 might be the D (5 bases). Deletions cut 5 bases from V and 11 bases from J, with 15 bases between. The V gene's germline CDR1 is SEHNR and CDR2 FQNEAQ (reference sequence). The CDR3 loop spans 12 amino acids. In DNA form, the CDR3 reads TGTGCCAGCAGCATAATAAGGGGTGAGGCTTTCTTT. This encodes CASSIIRGEAFF.

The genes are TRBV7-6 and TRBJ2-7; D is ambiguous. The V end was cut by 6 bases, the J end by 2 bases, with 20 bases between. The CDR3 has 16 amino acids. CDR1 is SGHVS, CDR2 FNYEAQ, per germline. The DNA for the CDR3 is TGTGCCAGCAGGTCGTGGGCAGGCGAAAATCCCTACGAGCAGTACTTC. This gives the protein CASRSWAGENPYEQYF.

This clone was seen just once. In DNA, the CDR3 is TGCGCCAGCAGCCAAGGAGAAGAACTAGCGGGGTCCAATGAGCAGTTCTTC. It translates to CASSQGEELAGSNEQFF. The chain is built from TRBV4-1 and TRBJ2-1; 10 nucleotides align to TRBD2. The germline V gene has CDR1 MGHRA and CDR2 YSYEKL. V was pared by 1 base and J by 6 bases, with 9 bases of the junction left unmatched. The CDR3 totals 17 residues.